This section outlines one T cell receptor beta chain sequence together with its context. This sample was included in a study of control samples from healthy donors and cancer patients. Assay used: immunoSEQ multiplex PCR; TCRdb lists only in-frame clones, some missing. The sample holds 130,000 or so clones, under 95% seen once. This sequence originates from a man younger than 30 in good health. The sequenced sample consisted of blood.

Written as DNA, the CDR3 is TGTGCCAGCAGCTTAATTCAGGGTTCAGGTCAAAACATTCAGTACTTC. It translates to CASSLIQGSGQNIQYF. This sequence joins TRBV7-9 and TRBJ2-4, with D maybe TRBD1 (5 bases). The V end lost 2 bases, the J end lost 5 bases, and 16 bases lay between the germline ends. The germline CDR1 and CDR2 sequences are SEHNR and FQNEAQ (reference sequence). This CDR3 has 16 amino acids.